The T cell receptor (beta chain) under discussion was sequenced for a study of CD8+ T cells in alopecia areata. Study details: Treated patients were given 5 to 10 mg oral tofacitinib twice daily.

In the case of this clone: Its antigen is unidentified.

The treatment was: oral pan-JAK inhibitor, 5-10 mg twice daily. Sequencing relied on a cDNA template that was reverse transcribed from extracted RNA. This table comes from immunoSEQ multiplex PCR, and its TCRdb copy is limited to in-frame clones, with some not included. This sample carries approximately 130,000 clones, over 55% of them seen once, and the ten largest clones take around 6%. The study's findings and limits: Normal skin's resident alphabeta T cells are also sequenced in scalp samples.

The germline V gene has CDR1 GTSNPN and CDR2 SVGIG (reference sequence). The CDR3 consists of 13 residues. Trimming removed 3 bases at V and 1 base at J, with 9 bases between. The sample was CD4+ T cells sorted from blood, taken at week 4, from a patient treated with tofacitinib. This clonotype was obtained from a human donor with alopecia areata. The chain uses TRBV30 and TRBJ2-5, with unresolved D. The CDR3 coding sequence is TGTGCCTGGAGAAAAAGAGTCCAAGAGACCCAGTACTTC. Translating gives CAWRKRVQETQYF. Filled out from reference TRBV30 and TRBJ2-5, the complete variable domain reads SQTIHQWPATLVQPVGSPLSLECTVEGTSNPNLYWYRQAAGRGLQLLFYSVGIGQISSEVPQNLSASRPQDRQFILSSKKLLLSDSGFYLCAWRKRVQETQYFGPGTRLLVL.